This T cell receptor (beta chain) was retrieved from a study of technical replicates of blood from several donors. Unmatched junction bases numbered 18, after V lost 3 bases and J lost 1 base. The CDR3 is made up of 20 amino acids. Germline values: CDR1 SGDLS, CDR2 YYNGEE. TCRdb keeps only in-frame clones here, not all; method: immunoSEQ multiplex PCR. This table has about 94,000 clones, almost 97% appearing once. This TCR came from a human donor in good health. The sequenced sample consisted of T cells isolated from PBMCs. The chain couples TRBV9 to TRBJ2-4, with TRBD2 identical over 8 bases. CDR3 sequence (DNA): TGTGCCAGCAGCGGCGAAAAGGGACTAGAACCGTCGCTGGCCAAAAACATTCAGTACTTC. It is translated as CASSGEKGLEPSLAKNIQYF.